A selection of T cell receptor beta chains follows, all from one sample in a study of blood T cell repertoires in COVID-19. TCRdb's table, derived via immunoSEQ multiplex PCR, lists solely in-frame clones and lacks some. The sample comprises about 430,000 clones, approximately 90% of which are singletons, and more than 0.7% rests with the top ten. The sequencing input was peripheral blood. All receptors derive from a man aged 18 to 29 with COVID-19, enrolled during active disease. Both conserved end residues are part of each CDR3. Fields, in order: D gene, V gene, clone size, J gene, CDR3 protein, CDR3 DNA. The D gene is left open where the match is weak. Some rows mark clone size as missing; the rest say once, few, many or name a class of expanded clone.

>TRBD2|TRBV27|-|TRBJ2-1
CASSRPSGPYNEQFF
TGTGCCAGCAGCCGGCCTAGCGGCCCCTACAATGAGCAGTTCTTC
>TRBD2|TRBV6-6|-|TRBJ2-1
CASSRQPGSGLAAYNEQFF
TGTGCCAGCAGTCGCCAGCCGGGGTCAGGACTAGCGGCATACAATGAGCAGTTCTTC
>TRBD1|TRBV4-1|-|TRBJ1-1
CASSLQGGDTEAFF
TGCGCCAGCAGTCTACAGGGGGGAGACACTGAAGCTTTCTTT
>-|TRBV2|-|TRBJ1-5
CASSDSGANQPQHF
TGTGCCAGCAGCGATTCAGGTGCGAATCAGCCCCAGCATTTT
>-|TRBV19|-|TRBJ1-3
CASSRQVPLSSGNTIYF
TGTGCCAGTAGTAGACAGGTTCCCCTAAGCTCTGGAAACACCATATATTTT
>TRBD2|TRBV6-4|-|TRBJ2-5
CASSDSLLAGGQPAETQYF
TGTGCCAGCAGTGACTCGCTACTAGCGGGAGGACAACCTGCAGAGACCCAGTACTTC
>TRBD2|TRBV6-1|-|TRBJ2-3
CASSESRGGTDTQYF
TGTGCCAGCAGTGAATCCCGGGGAGGGACAGATACGCAGTATTTT
>TRBD1|TRBV6-5|-|TRBJ1-1
CASSYSGQVAEAFF
TGTGCCAGCAGTTACTCGGGACAGGTCGCTGAAGCTTTCTTT
>-|TRBV5-1|-|TRBJ1-1
CASSLWGATGNTEAFF
TGCGCCAGCAGCTTGTGGGGCGCGACCGGGAACACTGAAGCTTTCTTT
>-|TRBV21-1|-|TRBJ1-5
CASSKEGGTEDNQPQHF
TGTGCCAGCAGCAAAGAAGGAGGGACAGAAGACAATCAGCCCCAGCATTTT
>-|TRBV10-1|-|TRBJ1-6
CASSDVGNSPLHF
TGCGCCAGCAGTGATGTCGGGAATTCACCCCTCCACTTT
>TRBD2|TRBV7-2|-|TRBJ2-1
CASSSLNLAGNEQFF
TGTGCCAGCAGCTCCCTCAACCTAGCGGGCAATGAGCAGTTCTTC
>TRBD1|TRBV18|-|TRBJ1-5
CASSLHRGEQPQHF
TGTGCCAGCTCACTACACAGGGGAGAGCAGCCCCAGCATTTT
>-|TRBV7-9|-|TRBJ2-2
CASSPRTENTGELFF
TGTGCCAGCAGCCCCCGGACAGAGAACACCGGGGAGCTGTTTTTT
>-|TRBV6-5|-|TRBJ2-5
CASSPTGIETQYF
TGTGCCAGCAGCCCCACAGGGATAGAGACCCAGTACTTC
>TRBD2|TRBV28|-|TRBJ2-3
CASSLMAGGTDTQYF
TGTGCCAGCAGTTTAATGGCGGGAGGGACAGATACGCAGTATTTT
>-|TRBV19|-|TRBJ1-6
CASRWSSYNSPLHF
TGTGCCAGTAGATGGAGCTCCTATAATTCACCCCTCCACTTT
>TRBD1|TRBV11-1|-|TRBJ1-1
CASSLARTGEMSEAFF
TGTGCCAGCAGCTTAGCGAGGACAGGGGAAATGTCTGAAGCTTTCTTT
>-|TRBV7-9|-|TRBJ2-2
CASSLVVQTGELFF
TGTGCCAGCAGCTTAGTGGTACAGACCGGGGAGCTGTTTTTT
>-|TRBV19|-|TRBJ1-6
CASSLGVNNSPLHF
TGTGCCAGTAGTTTAGGAGTAAACAATTCACCCCTCCACTTT
>-|TRBV19|-|TRBJ1-1
CASSIEYRATEAFF
TGTGCCAGTAGTATAGAGTACAGGGCGACTGAAGCTTTCTTT
>TRBD1|TRBV19|-|TRBJ1-5
CASSTGQVWSNQPQHF
TGTGCCAGTAGTACCGGACAGGTTTGGAGCAATCAGCCCCAGCATTTT
>TRBD2|TRBV5-4|-|TRBJ2-1
CASSRGLVNEQFF
TGTGCCAGCAGCCGGGGACTAGTTAATGAGCAGTTCTTC
>TRBD2|TRBV6-4|-|TRBJ2-1
CASSDLGSGRGNEQFF
TGTGCCAGCAGTGACTTGGGAAGCGGGAGAGGTAATGAGCAGTTCTTC
>-|TRBV5-1|-|TRBJ1-4
CASSPRSDREKLFF
TGCGCCAGCAGCCCGAGGAGTGATCGTGAAAAACTGTTTTTT
>-|TRBV18|-|TRBJ1-2
CASSPLDTQGDGYTF
TGTGCCAGCTCACCACTGGACACGCAAGGCGATGGCTACACCTTC
>-|TRBV21-1|-|TRBJ1-4
CASSRYRTGVGAVKLFF
TGTGCCAGCAGCCGCTACCGGACAGGGGTTGGAGCGGTAAAACTGTTTTTT
>TRBD1|TRBV2|-|TRBJ2-7
CATKTGRNSYEQYF
TGTGCCACCAAGACAGGGAGAAACTCCTACGAGCAGTACTTC
>TRBD1|TRBV18|-|TRBJ2-7
CASSPGQETGQYF
TGTGCCAGCTCACCGGGACAGGAGACTGGGCAGTACTTC
>-|TRBV2|-|TRBJ2-7
CASSRSGEGEQYF
TGTGCCAGCTCACGATCGGGGGAAGGCGAGCAGTACTTC
>-|TRBV29-1|-|TRBJ1-1
CSVGGLAFLGTEAFF
TGCAGCGTTGGAGGGCTGGCCTTTTTGGGCACTGAAGCTTTCTTT
>-|TRBV4-1|-|TRBJ2-1
CASSQDRLLASYNEQFF
TGCGCCAGCAGCCAAGATCGACTCTTGGCCTCCTACAATGAGCAGTTCTTC
>-|TRBV27|-|TRBJ1-5
CASSFRGNRNQPQHF
TGTGCCAGCAGTTTCCGCGGGAATCGCAATCAGCCCCAGCATTTT
>-|TRBV7-9|-|TRBJ2-7
CASSPTSLPAAYEQYF
TGTGCCAGCAGCCCAACTAGCCTTCCAGCGGCCTACGAGCAGTACTTC
>TRBD1|TRBV12-5|-|TRBJ2-1
CASGTTRTGVRDEQFF
TGTGCTAGTGGTACTACCCGGACAGGGGTCAGGGATGAGCAGTTCTTC
>TRBD1|TRBV25-1|-|TRBJ1-1
CASSGDRGAEAFF
TGTGCCAGCAGTGGGGACAGGGGCGCTGAAGCTTTCTTT
>TRBD1|TRBV14|few|TRBJ1-1
CASSRDRAGEAFF
TGTGCCAGCAGCCGGGACAGGGCCGGTGAAGCTTTCTTT
>TRBD2|TRBV3-1/TRBV3-2|-|TRBJ2-1
CASSQDRLTSGRNVLGQFF
TGTGCCAGCAGCCAAGACCGCCTGACTAGCGGGAGAAACGTTTTGGGGCAGTTCTTC
>-|TRBV27|-|TRBJ2-3
CASSLSWLQQADTQYF
TGTGCCAGCAGTTTATCTTGGCTTCAACAGGCAGATACGCAGTATTTT
>TRBD2|TRBV11-2|-|TRBJ2-5
CASSSQRGGQETQYF
TGTGCCAGCAGCTCCCAGCGGGGGGGTCAAGAGACCCAGTACTTC
>TRBD2|TRBV15|-|TRBJ2-3
CATSRPSEREGLLDTQYF
TGTGCCACCAGCAGACCTTCAGAGCGGGAGGGCCTTTTAGATACGCAGTATTTT
>TRBD1|TRBV2|-|TRBJ2-7
CASKSRGSSYEQYF
TGTGCCAGCAAGAGCAGGGGGAGCTCCTACGAGCAGTACTTC
>-|TRBV30|-|TRBJ2-1
CAWSVRRGYNEQFF
TGTGCCTGGAGTGTTAGGCGGGGTTACAATGAGCAGTTCTTC
>-|TRBV3-1/TRBV3-2|-|TRBJ2-1
CASSRAGRGRNEQFF
TGTGCCAGCAGCCGGGCGGGACGAGGGAGGAATGAGCAGTTCTTC
>-|TRBV19|-|TRBJ2-1
CASRRTEDNEQFF
TGTGCCAGTCGTAGGACAGAAGACAATGAGCAGTTCTTC
>-|TRBV27|-|TRBJ1-1
CASSFQAGLNTEAFF
TGTGCCAGCAGTTTTCAGGCAGGCTTGAACACTGAAGCTTTCTTT
>-|TRBV29-1|-|TRBJ2-7
CSVELDGALRYEQYF
TGCAGCGTTGAACTTGACGGAGCCTTACGGTACGAGCAGTACTTC